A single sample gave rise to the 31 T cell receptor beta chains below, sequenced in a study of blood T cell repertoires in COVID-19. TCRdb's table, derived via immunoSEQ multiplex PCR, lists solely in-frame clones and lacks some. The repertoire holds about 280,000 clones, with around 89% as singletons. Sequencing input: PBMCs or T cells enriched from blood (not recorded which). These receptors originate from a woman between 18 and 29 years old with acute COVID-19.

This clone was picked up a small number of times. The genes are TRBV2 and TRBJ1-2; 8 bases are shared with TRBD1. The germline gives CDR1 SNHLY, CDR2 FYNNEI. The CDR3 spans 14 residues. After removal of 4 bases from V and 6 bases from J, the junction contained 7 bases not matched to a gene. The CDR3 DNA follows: TGTGCCAGCAGTGTAGGGACAGGATTCGATGGCTACACCTTC. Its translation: CASSVGTGFDGYTF.

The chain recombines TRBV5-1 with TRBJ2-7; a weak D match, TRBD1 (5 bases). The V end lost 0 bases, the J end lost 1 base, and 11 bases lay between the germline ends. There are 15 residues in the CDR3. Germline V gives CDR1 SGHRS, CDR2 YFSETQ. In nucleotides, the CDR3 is TGCGCCAGCAGCTTGGCCCCAGGGCAGTCCTACGAGCAGTACTTC. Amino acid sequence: CASSLAPGQSYEQYF.

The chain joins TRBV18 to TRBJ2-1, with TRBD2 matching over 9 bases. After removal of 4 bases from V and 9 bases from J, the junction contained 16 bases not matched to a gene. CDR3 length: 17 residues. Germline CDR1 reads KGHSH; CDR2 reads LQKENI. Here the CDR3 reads CASSQPGYLAGDSEQFF. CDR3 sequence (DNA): TGTGCCAGCTCACAGCCGGGTTATTTAGCGGGAGATTCTGAGCAGTTCTTC.

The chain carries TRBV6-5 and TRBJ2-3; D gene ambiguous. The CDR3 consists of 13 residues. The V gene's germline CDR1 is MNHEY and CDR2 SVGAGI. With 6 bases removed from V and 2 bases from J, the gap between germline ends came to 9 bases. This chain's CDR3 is CASRVLYTDTQYF. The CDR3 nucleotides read TGTGCCAGCAGAGTCCTATACACAGATACGCAGTATTTT.

The chain's CDR3 is CASSIWLAGGTYNEQFF. CDR3 DNA sequence: TGTGCCAGTAGTATTTGGCTAGCGGGAGGAACCTACAATGAGCAGTTCTTC. The J gene is TRBJ2-1, the V gene TRBV19; 11 bases align to TRBD2. V dropped 3 bases and J dropped 2; count of bases not matched to a gene: 6. The CDR3 consists of 17 residues. Germline V lookup: CDR1 LNHDA, CDR2 SQIVND (reference sequence).

Here the CDR3 reads CASSANPGTSGTGELFF. CDR3 bases: TGTGCCAGTAGTGCAAACCCCGGGACTAGCGGCACCGGGGAGCTGTTTTTT. This chain uses TRBV19 with TRBJ2-2, with 11 bases matching TRBD2. The CDR3 is 17 amino acids. With V trimmed by 5 bases and J by 4 bases, 9 bases remained unmatched. Germline V CDR1 and CDR2: LNHDA, SQIVND (reference sequence).

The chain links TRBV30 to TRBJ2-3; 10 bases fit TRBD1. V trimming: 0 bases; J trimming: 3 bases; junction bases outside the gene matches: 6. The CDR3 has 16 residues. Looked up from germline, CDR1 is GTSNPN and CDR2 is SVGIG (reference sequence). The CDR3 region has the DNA TGTGCCTGGAGTGTAAGGACAGGGGGTAGAACAGATACGCAGTATTTT. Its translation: CAWSVRTGGRTDTQYF.

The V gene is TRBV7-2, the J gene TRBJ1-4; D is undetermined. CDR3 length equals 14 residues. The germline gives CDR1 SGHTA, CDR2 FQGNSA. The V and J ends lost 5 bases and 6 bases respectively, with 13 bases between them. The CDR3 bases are TGTGCCAGCAGCCCAGGTGGAGGGTATGAAAAACTGTTTTTT. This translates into CASSPGGGYEKLFF.

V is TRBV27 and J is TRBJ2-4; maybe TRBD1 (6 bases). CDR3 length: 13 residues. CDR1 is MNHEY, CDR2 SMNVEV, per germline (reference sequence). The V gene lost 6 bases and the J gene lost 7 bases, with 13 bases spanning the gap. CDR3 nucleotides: TGTGCCAGCAGACAGGGTTCGGGGAACATTCAGTACTTC. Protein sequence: CASRQGSGNIQYF.

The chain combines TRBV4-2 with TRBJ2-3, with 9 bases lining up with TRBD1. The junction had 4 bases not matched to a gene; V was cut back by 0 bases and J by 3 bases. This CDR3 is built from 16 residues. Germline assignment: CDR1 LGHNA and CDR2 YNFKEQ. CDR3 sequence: CASSQEGDRVTDTQYF. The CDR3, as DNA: TGTGCCAGCAGCCAAGAAGGGGACAGGGTAACAGATACGCAGTATTTT.

DNA of the CDR3: TGTGCCAGCAGCCTCAGATCGGCGGGAGTTGCAGATACGCAGTATTTT. The encoded protein is CASSLRSAGVADTQYF. This chain uses TRBV7-9 with TRBJ2-3, with TRBD2 matching over 7 bases. Germline CDR1 is SEHNR and CDR2 is FQNEAQ (reference sequence). Losses at the gene ends were 5 bases for V and 4 bases for J; bases not matched to a gene: 12. CDR3 length equals 16 residues.

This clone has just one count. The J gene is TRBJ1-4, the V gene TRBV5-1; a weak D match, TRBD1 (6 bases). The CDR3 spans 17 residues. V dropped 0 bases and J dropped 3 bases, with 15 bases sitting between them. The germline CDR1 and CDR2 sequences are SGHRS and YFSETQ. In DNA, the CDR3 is TGCGCCAGCAGCTTGGAGAGCAGGGGAGGGTCTAATGAAAAACTGTTTTTT. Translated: CASSLESRGGSNEKLFF.

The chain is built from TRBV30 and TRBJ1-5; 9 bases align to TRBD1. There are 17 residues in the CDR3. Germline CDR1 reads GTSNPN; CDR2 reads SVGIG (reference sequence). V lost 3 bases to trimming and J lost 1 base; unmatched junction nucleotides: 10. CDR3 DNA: TGTGCCTGGAGGGACAGGGGCCTCCGAGAGAGCAATCAGCCCCAGCATTTT. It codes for CAWRDRGLRESNQPQHF. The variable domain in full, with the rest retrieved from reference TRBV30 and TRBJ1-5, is SQTIHQWPATLVQPVGSPLSLECTVEGTSNPNLYWYRQAAGRGLQLLFYSVGIGQISSEVPQNLSASRPQDRQFILSSKKLLLSDSGFYLCAWRDRGLRESNQPQHFGDGTRLSIL.

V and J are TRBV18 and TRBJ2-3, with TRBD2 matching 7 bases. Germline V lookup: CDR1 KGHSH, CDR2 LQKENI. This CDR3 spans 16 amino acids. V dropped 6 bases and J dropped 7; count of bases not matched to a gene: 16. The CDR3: CASSPRASGTRYTQYF. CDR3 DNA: TGTGCCAGCTCTCCAAGGGCTAGCGGTACAAGGTATACGCAGTATTTT.

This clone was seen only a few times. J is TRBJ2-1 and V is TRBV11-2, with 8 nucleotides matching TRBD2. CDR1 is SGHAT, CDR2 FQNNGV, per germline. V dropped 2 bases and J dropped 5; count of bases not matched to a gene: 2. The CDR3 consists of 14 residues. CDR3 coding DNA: TGTGCCAGCAGCTTACCAGCGGGAGACAATGAGCAGTTCTTC. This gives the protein CASSLPAGDNEQFF.

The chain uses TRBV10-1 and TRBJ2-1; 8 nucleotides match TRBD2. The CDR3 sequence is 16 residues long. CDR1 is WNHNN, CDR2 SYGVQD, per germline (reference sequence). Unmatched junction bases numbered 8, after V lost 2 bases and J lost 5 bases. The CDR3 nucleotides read TGCGCCAGCAGTGAGGTCGGGACTAGAGGCGACAATGAGCAGTTCTTC. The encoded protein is CASSEVGTRGDNEQFF.

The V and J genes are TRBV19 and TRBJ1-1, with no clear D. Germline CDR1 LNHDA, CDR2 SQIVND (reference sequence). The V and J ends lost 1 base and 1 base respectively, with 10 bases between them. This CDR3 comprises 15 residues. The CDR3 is CASSIAGSENTEAFF. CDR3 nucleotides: TGTGCCAGTAGTATAGCAGGTTCGGAGAACACTGAAGCTTTCTTT.

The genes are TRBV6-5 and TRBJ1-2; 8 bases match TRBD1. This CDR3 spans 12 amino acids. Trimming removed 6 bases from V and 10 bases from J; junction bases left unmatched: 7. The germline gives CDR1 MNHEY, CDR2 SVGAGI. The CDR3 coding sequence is TGTGCCAGCAGGCGACAGGGGCTCTTCTACACCTTC. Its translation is CASRRQGLFYTF.

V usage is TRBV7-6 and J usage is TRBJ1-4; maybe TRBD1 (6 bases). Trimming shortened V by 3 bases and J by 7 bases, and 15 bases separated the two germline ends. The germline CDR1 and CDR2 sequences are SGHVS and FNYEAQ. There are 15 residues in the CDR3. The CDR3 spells CASSLGRGGGEKLFF. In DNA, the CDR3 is TGTGCCAGCAGCTTGGGACGGGGAGGGGGTGAAAAACTGTTTTTT.

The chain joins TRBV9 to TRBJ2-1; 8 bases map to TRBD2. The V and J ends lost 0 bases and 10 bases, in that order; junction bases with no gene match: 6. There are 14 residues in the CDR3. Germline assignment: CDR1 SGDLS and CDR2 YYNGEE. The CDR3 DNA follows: TGTGCCAGCAGCGTAGGCCCGACTAGCGACGAGCAGTTCTTC. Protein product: CASSVGPTSDEQFF.

CDR3 sequence: CATSDFGFREREYTNTGELFF. The CDR3 bases are TGTGCCACCAGTGATTTCGGGTTCAGGGAGCGGGAGTATACAAACACCGGGGAGCTGTTTTTT. The rearrangement joins TRBV24-1 to TRBJ2-2; 8 bases agree with TRBD2. V lost 1 base, J lost 2 bases, and 17 bases stayed unmatched. Looked up from germline, CDR1 is KGHDR and CDR2 is SFDVKD. This CDR3 is 21 amino acids long.

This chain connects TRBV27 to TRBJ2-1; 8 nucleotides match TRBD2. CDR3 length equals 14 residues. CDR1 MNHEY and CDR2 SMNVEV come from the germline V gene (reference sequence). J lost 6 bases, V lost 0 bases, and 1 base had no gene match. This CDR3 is CASSLSAGGNEQFF. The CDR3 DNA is TGTGCCAGCAGTTTATCGGCGGGGGGCAATGAGCAGTTCTTC.

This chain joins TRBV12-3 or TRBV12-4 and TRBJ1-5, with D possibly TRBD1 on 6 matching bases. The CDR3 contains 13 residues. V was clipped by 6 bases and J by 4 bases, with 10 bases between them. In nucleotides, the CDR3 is TGTGCCAGCAGGGGACACCCGAATCAGCCCCAGCATTTT. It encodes CASRGHPNQPQHF.

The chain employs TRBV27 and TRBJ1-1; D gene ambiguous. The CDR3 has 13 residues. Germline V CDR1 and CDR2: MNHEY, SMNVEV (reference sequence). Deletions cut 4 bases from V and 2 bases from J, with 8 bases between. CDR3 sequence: CASSYSSNTEAFF. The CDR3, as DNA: TGTGCCAGCAGTTATAGCAGTAACACTGAAGCTTTCTTT.

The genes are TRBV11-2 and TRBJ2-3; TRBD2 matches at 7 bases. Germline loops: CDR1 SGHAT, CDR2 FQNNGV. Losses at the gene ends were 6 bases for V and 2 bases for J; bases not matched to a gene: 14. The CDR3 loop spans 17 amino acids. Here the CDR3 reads CASRGLLAVHTTDTQYF. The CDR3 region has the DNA TGTGCCAGCAGGGGGTTGCTAGCGGTTCACACCACAGATACGCAGTATTTT.

The CDR3 DNA is TGTGCCAGCAGTGAAGAGGAGCGGTTCGGGGATACGCAGTATTTT. Its translation is CASSEEERFGDTQYF. The V call is TRBV6-1, the J call TRBJ2-3, with D possibly being TRBD2 (5 bases). Germline CDR1 MNHNS, CDR2 SASEGT. CDR3 length equals 15 residues. Trimming removed 1 base from V and 6 bases from J, with 14 bases in between.

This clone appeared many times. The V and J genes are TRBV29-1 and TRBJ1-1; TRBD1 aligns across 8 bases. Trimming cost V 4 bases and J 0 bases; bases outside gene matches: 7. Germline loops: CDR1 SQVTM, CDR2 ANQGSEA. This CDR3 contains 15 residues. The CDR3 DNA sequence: TGCAGCGTTGTAGGGACAGGAACGTTGAACACTGAAGCTTTCTTT. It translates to CSVVGTGTLNTEAFF. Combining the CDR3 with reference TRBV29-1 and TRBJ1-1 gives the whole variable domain SAVISQKPSRDICQRGTSLTIQCQVDSQVTMMFWYRQQPGQSLTLIATANQGSEATYESGFVIDKFPISRPNLTFSTLTVSNMSPEDSSIYLCSVVGTGTLNTEAFFGQGTRLTVV.

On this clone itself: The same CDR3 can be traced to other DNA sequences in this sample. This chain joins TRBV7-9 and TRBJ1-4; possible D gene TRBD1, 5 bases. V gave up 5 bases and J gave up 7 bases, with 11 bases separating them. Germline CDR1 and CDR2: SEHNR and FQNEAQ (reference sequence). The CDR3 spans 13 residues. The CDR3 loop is CASSPPGGEKLFF. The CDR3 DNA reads TGTGCCAGCAGCCCCCCCGGGGGTGAAAAACTGTTTTTT.

The CDR3 DNA sequence: TGTGCCAGCAGCAGACAGGGGACCGGAAACACCATATATTTT. It encodes CASSRQGTGNTIYF. The chain has TRBV2 and TRBJ1-3, with TRBD1 identical over 8 bases. Germline CDR1 and CDR2: SNHLY and FYNNEI. This CDR3 comprises 14 residues. J lost 4 bases, V lost 6 bases, and 5 bases had no gene match.

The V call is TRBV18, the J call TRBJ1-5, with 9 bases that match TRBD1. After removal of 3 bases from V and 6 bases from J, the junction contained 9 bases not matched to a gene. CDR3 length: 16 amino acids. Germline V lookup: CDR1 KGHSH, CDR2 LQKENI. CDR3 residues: CASSPPGTGRSQPQHF. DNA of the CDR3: TGTGCCAGCTCACCGCCCGGGACAGGGCGCAGTCAGCCCCAGCATTTT. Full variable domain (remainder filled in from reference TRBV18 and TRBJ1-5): NAGVMQNPRHLVRRRGQEARLRCSPMKGHSHVYWYRQLPEEGLKFMVYLQKENIIDESGMPKERFSAEFPKEGPSILRIQQVVRGDSAAYFCASSPPGTGRSQPQHFGDGTRLSIL.

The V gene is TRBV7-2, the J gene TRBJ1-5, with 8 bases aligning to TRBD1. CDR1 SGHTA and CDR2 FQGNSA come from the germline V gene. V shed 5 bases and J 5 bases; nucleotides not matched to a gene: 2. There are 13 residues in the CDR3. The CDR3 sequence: CASSQGAYQPQHF. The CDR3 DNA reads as TGTGCCAGCAGCCAGGGGGCATATCAGCCCCAGCATTTT.